A selection of T cell receptor beta chains follows, all from one sample in a study of spatial heterogeneity in lung cancer. TCRdb redid the calling of the 5' RACE reads with MiXCR, one entry per CDR3 protein. The sample has 42,000 or so distinct CDR3 sequences, more than 9% seen once. Sequences were derived from PBMCs, sampled at follow-up. All receptors derive from a female donor with early-stage non-small cell lung cancer. Each CDR3 is given with its conserved first and last residue. Expanded clones get a size class; other rows say once, few or many, or leave the size out.

clone_size	v_call	j_call	cdr3_aa
many	TRBV20-1	TRBJ2-3	CSARDSAGAITDTQYF
NA	TRBV12-5	TRBJ1-1	CASGLDTNTEAFF
NA	TRBV28	TRBJ2-4	CASSLTGTRNNIQYF
NA	TRBV28	TRBJ2-5	CASNGGPVETQYF
many	TRBV28	TRBJ2-7	CASSSYYEQYF
many	TRBV3-1	TRBJ2-2	CASSQASGGYTGELFF
few	TRBV11-2	TRBJ2-7	CASSPPDRDYEQYF
NA	TRBV6-5	TRBJ2-7	CASSYSPGAAYEQYF
many	TRBV10-3	TRBJ2-1	CAILDRGHNEQFF
few	TRBV12-3/TRBV12-4	TRBJ2-2	CASSFGSLNTGELFF
many	TRBV20-1	TRBJ1-2	CSARDFSGQGSNYGYTF
NA	TRBV6-5	TRBJ2-5	CASSPQGGFRQETQYF
many	TRBV6-5	TRBJ1-1	CASSYLGTALSGDEAFF
few	TRBV5-4	TRBJ2-1	CTSSLTPNHNEQFF
NA	TRBV3-1	TRBJ2-7	CASSQVPGGASYEQYF
few	TRBV15	TRBJ2-7	CATSRGLLGSSYEQYF
NA	TRBV11-2	TRBJ2-3	CASSREGFTTDTQYF
NA	TRBV30	TRBJ2-3	CAWTPPGQGSTDTQYF
many	TRBV20-1	TRBJ2-2	CSARDGGQGETGELFF
NA	TRBV6-1	TRBJ1-5	CASSDAIGGARGNQPQHF
few	TRBV7-2	TRBJ2-5	CASSLRQDLKETQYF
few	TRBV9	TRBJ2-1	CASSVGASGGYNEQFF
many	TRBV12-3/TRBV12-4	TRBJ2-3	CASNPVGTVADTQYF
many	TRBV6-5	TRBJ1-1	CASRNTSPGHFEAFF
NA	TRBV15	TRBJ1-1	CATATGRGTEAFF
large	TRBV24-1	TRBJ1-1	CATSDGDAAFF
few	TRBV7-9	TRBJ1-1	CASKTGWGLANTEAFF
few	TRBV4-2	TRBJ2-7	CASSQAGTGIYEQYF
NA	TRBV29-1	TRBJ2-7	CSVEADGVKQYF
few	TRBV29-1	TRBJ2-5	CSVVQAQETQYF
NA	TRBV29-1	TRBJ1-2	CSAASGNYGYTF
NA	TRBV4-2	TRBJ2-2	CASSQLDLTGELFF
many	TRBV7-8	TRBJ2-1	CASSPFRGIVYNEQFF
many	TRBV7-9	TRBJ1-1	CASTKDRDMNTEAFF
many	TRBV13	TRBJ1-1	CASSLSSDLNTEAFF
NA	TRBV4-1	TRBJ1-3	CASSQIGQGATGNTIYF
NA	TRBV20-1	TRBJ1-6	CSAHRTVSSYNSPLHF
NA	TRBV9	TRBJ1-4	CASSVHPGVSEKLFF
many	TRBV2	TRBJ2-1	CASSATNPSSYNEQFF
NA	TRBV27	TRBJ2-7	CASGVTGGVHEQYF
few	TRBV6-6	TRBJ2-7	CASSYGGGLRQNEQYF
many	TRBV10-3	TRBJ2-4	CAISANRGLAKNIQYF
many	TRBV28	TRBJ2-7	CASSPGAAGSYEQYF
many	TRBV7-3	TRBJ2-2	CASSSTLGGELFF
many	TRBV7-9	TRBJ1-2	CASSQGQTNYGYTF
once	TRBV28	TRBJ1-1	CASSPKGDREAFF
medium-sized	TRBV28	TRBJ2-5	CASTSRRQAQETQYF
NA	TRBV10-3	TRBJ2-5	CAITPNDSPGQETQYF
NA	TRBV7-9	TRBJ2-7	CASSRDREQYF
few	TRBV5-1	TRBJ2-3	CASSLASGGRTDTQYF
few	TRBV28	TRBJ1-2	CASGGAARDYGYTF
NA	TRBV7-2	TRBJ2-5	CASSPRRGRTETQYF
NA	TRBV19	TRBJ2-2	CASRKGATGELFF
many	TRBV28	TRBJ1-2	CASSSDLRGDGYTF
few	TRBV9	TRBJ1-6	CASSVDGAYNSPLHF
many	TRBV7-9	TRBJ1-2	CASSLAGGSNYGYTF
few	TRBV29-1	TRBJ1-2	CSAASLGRKGYTF